This TCR beta chain originates from a study of STAT5B mutations in CD4+ large granular lymphocyte leukemia. V lost 7 bases, J lost 7 bases, and 8 bases stayed unmatched. This CDR3 comprises 15 residues. In germline, CDR1 is MNHNS, CDR2 SASEGT. This table comes from immunoSEQ multiplex PCR, and its TCRdb copy is limited to in-frame clones, with some not included. This table has about 8,400 clones, around nine tenths appearing once. Sequenced: PBMCs. This TCR derives from a woman aged 70-85 years with CD4+ T-cell large granular lymphocyte leukemia. The chain recombines TRBV6-1 with TRBJ2-1; 12 bases line up with TRBD2. In DNA form, the CDR3 reads TGTGCCAGCACCGGAGGACTAGCGGGAATAAATGAGCAGTTCTTC. This codes for CASTGGLAGINEQFF.